The clone carrying this TCR beta chain occurred a few times. This entry is derived from a study of identical twins. Trimming shortened V by 5 bases and J by 8 bases, and 17 bases separated the two germline ends. The CDR3 extends over 14 amino acids. Germline V gene sequence: CDR1 SGHTS, CDR2 YDEGEE. TCRdb recomputed calls from the 5' RACE reads with MiXCR, one row per CDR3 protein. The data hold about 720,000 distinct CDR3 sequences, with about 20% observed a single time. The sample also formed part of further work on T cells expressing NK-cell markers. That paper notes: Underlying the TCR beta repertoires were sorted CD3+CD56+NKG2C+, CD3+CD56+NKG2C- and CD3+CD56-NKG2C+ T cells.

This receptor was taken from a woman between 18 and 29 years old in good health. V usage is TRBV5-8 and J usage is TRBJ2-1; no clear D gene. Material for sequencing was PBMCs. The CDR3 DNA follows: TGTGCCAGCAGACGGTGGAGTATTAGGGATGAGCAGTTCTTC. Its translation is CASRRWSIRDEQFF.